Included here is one TCR beta chain sequence, with context. This table comes from immunoSEQ multiplex PCR, and its TCRdb copy is limited to in-frame clones, with some not included. The sample consists of 55,000 to 70,000 clones, more than 75% of them appearing once. Germline assignment: CDR1 KGHSH and CDR2 LQKENI. This CDR3 spans 16 amino acids. V lost 3 bases to trimming and J lost 1 base, with 12 bases between them. This sample is drawn from a study of blood T cell repertoires in COVID-19. The rearrangement uses TRBV18 and TRBJ2-2; possible D gene TRBD1, 6 bases. This sequence was found in a man aged 55-75 years with acute or convalescent COVID-19. The sequencing sample was made of peripheral blood. The CDR3 reads CASSPAGTLNTGELFF. CDR3 nucleotide sequence: TGTGCCAGCTCACCGGCCGGGACATTGAACACCGGGGAGCTGTTTTTT.